The 11 T cell receptor beta chains below all came from one sample that was sequenced in a study of cytomegalovirus exposure and HLA in healthy donors (dated by TCRdb to the late 2010s). The library was built by means of the immunoSEQ multiplex PCR assay. For the multiplex PCR, a mixture combining 60 forward primers for TCR Vbeta segments and 13 reverse primers for TCR Jbeta segments was used. TCRdb stores this immuneACCESS table with in-frame sequences only. Part of the clones is absent; in the studies checked, under half of the shortfall reflects unresolved V genes, and no reason is known for the rest. In all, the sample holds about 160,000 clones, and roughly nine tenths of those were seen once. The leading ten clones occupy around 0.85% of the sample. The sequencing input was PBMCs. The receptors here all came from a woman younger than 45 in good health and CMV-seronegative.

The chain recombines TRBV30 with TRBJ2-1; TRBD2 matches at 16 bases. Germline V lookup: CDR1 GTSNPN, CDR2 SVGIG (reference sequence). This CDR3 has 13 residues. The trim removed 7 bases at V and 10 bases at J, leaving 4 bases unmatched. The CDR3 nucleotides read TGTGCCTTCCCGGGACTAGCGGGAGGGGAGCAGTTCTTC. It is translated as CAFPGLAGGEQFF.

The chain combines TRBV10-1 with TRBJ2-1, with D possibly TRBD1 on 5 matching bases. Trimming shortened V by 0 bases and J by 4 bases, and 13 bases separated the two germline ends. Germline CDR1 reads WNHNN; CDR2 reads SYGVQD (reference sequence). The CDR3 covers 16 residues. The CDR3: CASSESGTGLYNEQFF. The CDR3 nucleotides are TGCGCCAGCAGTGAGTCGGGAACAGGTCTATACAATGAGCAGTTCTTC.

The gene calls are TRBV27 and TRBJ2-7; a possible D gene is TRBD2 (6 bases). The CDR3 totals 13 residues. CDR1 MNHEY and CDR2 SMNVEV come from the germline V gene (reference sequence). V shed 5 bases and J shed 2 bases, with 10 bases lying between them. The CDR3 loop reads CASSPLATYEQYF. Here the CDR3 DNA reads TGTGCCAGCAGTCCCCTAGCGACCTACGAGCAGTACTTC.

The V and J genes are TRBV19 and TRBJ2-1; D remains unclear. Deletions cut 4 bases from V and 7 bases from J, with 14 bases between. CDR3 length equals 14 residues. Germline CDR1 LNHDA, CDR2 SQIVND (reference sequence). In DNA form, the CDR3 reads TGTGCCAGTAGTAGAGCCGGGTCCAGTAATGAGCAGTTCTTC. Its translation: CASSRAGSSNEQFF. Full variable domain (outside the CDR3, taken from reference TRBV19 and TRBJ2-1): DGGITQSPKYLFRKEGQNVTLSCEQNLNHDAMYWYRQDPGQGLRLIYYSQIVNDFQKGDIAEGYSVSREKKESFPLTVTSAQKNPTAFYLCASSRAGSSNEQFFGPGTRLTVL.

This clone appeared once. The chain is built from TRBV28 and TRBJ2-7; TRBD2 might be the D (7 bases). The CDR3 extends over 14 amino acids. Germline CDR1 and CDR2: MDHEN and SYDVKM. V gave up 3 bases and J gave up 3 bases, with 12 bases separating them. CDR3 DNA sequence: TGTGCCAGCAGTTTTGGGGGGGCCGGCTACGAGCAGTACTTC. Its protein product is CASSFGGAGYEQYF.

This chain uses TRBV27 with TRBJ2-1; D is perhaps TRBD1 (5 bases). CDR3 size: 16 residues. Germline assignment: CDR1 MNHEY and CDR2 SMNVEV (reference sequence). Between the trimmed V and J ends, which lost 6 bases and 16 bases, there was a span of 31 bases. The DNA of the CDR3 is TGTGCCAGCAGCCCGGGTTTCCAGGGTGATTCTCCACCCCCTTTCTTC. Its translation: CASSPGFQGDSPPPFF.

This chain uses TRBV28 with TRBJ2-5, with D perhaps matching TRBD1 (6 bases). The J call may be in error: the DNA end matches TRBJ2-7 better. CDR3 length: 15 residues. Germline lookup yields CDR1 MDHEN and CDR2 SYDVKM. CDR3 amino acids: CASSYSRGQPYEQYF. CDR3 nucleotides: TGTGCCAGCAGTTACTCCAGGGGACAACCCTACGAGCAGTACTTC.

The V and J genes are TRBV30 and TRBJ2-5; maybe TRBD2 (7 bases). V lost 7 bases, J lost 13 bases, and 19 bases lay in between. This CDR3 contains 11 residues. Germline values: CDR1 GTSNPN, CDR2 SVGIG (reference sequence). CDR3 sequence (DNA): TGTGCCTCAAGGGGGGGGGCGATACGGTACTTC. Translating it yields CASRGGAIRYF.

This clone occurred a few times. V and J are TRBV19 and TRBJ2-7; TRBD1 aligns across 12 bases. The CDR3 length is 16 residues. CDR1 is LNHDA, CDR2 SQIVND, per germline (reference sequence). The J segment lost 1 base and the V segment lost 4 bases, leaving 5 bases of the junction unmatched. CDR3 in DNA: TGTGCCAGTAGTACCCGGGACAGGGGGCGATCCTACGAGCAGTACTTC. Protein sequence: CASSTRDRGRSYEQYF.

The gene calls are TRBV18 and TRBJ1-6; D possibly corresponds to TRBD1 (6 bases). CDR1 and CDR2 (germline): KGHSH, LQKENI. Trimming removed 0 bases from V and 7 bases from J, with 10 bases in between. This CDR3 is 15 amino acids long. CDR3 residues: CASSPPGAQNSPLHF. CDR3 DNA: TGTGCCAGCTCACCACCGGGGGCACAAAATTCACCCCTCCACTTT.

V and J are TRBV19 and TRBJ2-2; D gene uncertain. Germline lookup yields CDR1 LNHDA and CDR2 SQIVND (reference sequence). Deletions cut 3 bases from V and 4 bases from J, with 12 bases between. CDR3 length equals 15 residues. This CDR3 reads CASSIEPGSTGELFF. The CDR3 bases are TGTGCCAGTAGTATTGAACCCGGTAGCACCGGGGAGCTGTTTTTT. The full variable domain, rest sourced from reference TRBV19 and TRBJ2-2, is DGGITQSPKYLFRKEGQNVTLSCEQNLNHDAMYWYRQDPGQGLRLIYYSQIVNDFQKGDIAEGYSVSREKKESFPLTVTSAQKNPTAFYLCASSIEPGSTGELFFGEGSRLTVL.